The T cell receptor (beta chain) under discussion was sequenced for a study of blood T cell repertoires in COVID-19. Study-wide background: From the United States, Italy and Spain came samples of acute and convalescent COVID-19. Sources were T cells, B-cell-depleted T cells, or PBMCs; the material itself was cDNA or gDNA.

Study processing details: Nucleated cell counts were estimated from reference gene primer amplification. Method: immunoSEQ multiplex PCR; TCRdb's copy keeps in-frame clones and lacks some. V, J and clone size derive from that table, while D and trimming were established from the DNA sequence. Among roughly 250,000 clones listed, around 83% were seen once. Sequences were obtained from peripheral blood. This TCR was sampled from a woman between 50 and 59 years old with acute or convalescent COVID-19.

CDR3 DNA sequence: TGTGCCAGCAGCCAAGGAGCGGGGGGCATTAACAATGAGCAGTTCTTC. Its protein product is CASSQGAGGINNEQFF. V is TRBV4-2 and J is TRBJ2-1; 9 bases map to TRBD2. Trimming at V came to 1 base and at J to 5 bases, leaving 6 bases not matched to a gene. Germline lookup yields CDR1 LGHNA and CDR2 YNFKEQ. The CDR3 is made up of 16 amino acids.